This passage covers 23 T cell receptor beta chains from one sample sequenced in a study of OX40 agonist ivuxolimab in advanced cancers. Assay used: immunoSEQ multiplex PCR; TCRdb lists only in-frame clones, some missing. Of about 77,000 clones in the sample, 81% were seen once. This specimen consisted of CD4+ or CD8+ T cells sorted from blood, obtained in a trial of the OX40 agonist ivuxolimab. Every receptor here comes from an adult with an advanced solid tumor such as melanoma, head and neck, liver or kidney cancer.

The chain couples TRBV7-2 to TRBJ1-1; D is unclear. Germline CDR1 SGHTA, CDR2 FQGNSA. This CDR3 is built from 13 residues. V lost 4 bases and J lost 1, with 7 bases in between. CDR3: CASSYLKNTEAFF. CDR3 nucleotides: TGTGCCAGCAGCTACCTCAAGAACACTGAAGCTTTCTTT.

The chain has TRBV12-5 and TRBJ2-1; D is ambiguous. CDR3 size: 15 residues. Per the germline V gene, CDR1 is LGHNT and CDR2 is FRNRAP. The V end lost 2 bases, the J end lost 2 bases, and 10 bases lay between the germline ends. The CDR3 spells CASGLSQGPYNEQFF. In nucleotides, the CDR3 is TGTGCTAGTGGTTTGTCCCAAGGGCCCTACAATGAGCAGTTCTTC.

The chain is built from TRBV15 and TRBJ1-4; 9 bases agree with TRBD1. Germline trimming cut 3 bases from V and 4 bases from J; bases unmatched to any gene: 6. CDR1 and CDR2 (germline): LNHNV, YYDKDF (reference sequence). CDR3 length equals 16 residues. In nucleotides, the CDR3 is TGTGCCACCAGCAGGGACAGGGGCGGCGGTAATGAAAAACTGTTTTTT. Amino acid sequence: CATSRDRGGGNEKLFF.

J is TRBJ2-7 and V is TRBV7-9; no definite D call. The CDR3 runs 16 residues. CDR1 is SEHNR and CDR2 is FQNEAQ in the germline V gene (reference sequence). V shed 1 base and J shed 4 bases, with 17 bases lying between them. The CDR3 loop reads CASSLEYGLRPYEQYF. DNA for the CDR3: TGTGCCAGCAGCTTAGAGTATGGGTTACGGCCTTACGAGCAGTACTTC.

The CDR3 coding sequence is TGTGCCAGCAGTGACGGGCTAGCGGGGGACACCGGGGAGCTGTTTTTT. Amino acid sequence: CASSDGLAGDTGELFF. The chain is built from TRBV6-4 and TRBJ2-2; 10 nucleotides align to TRBD2. The V and J ends lost 2 bases and 3 bases, in that order; junction bases with no gene match: 3. CDR3 size: 16 residues. Germline V gene data show CDR1 as MRHNA and CDR2 as SNTAGT.

The rearrangement uses TRBV6-1 and TRBJ1-5, with D unclear. The CDR3 sequence is 15 residues long. Germline assignment: CDR1 MNHNS and CDR2 SASEGT. V lost 0 bases and J 4 bases, leaving 10 bases between the germline ends. CDR3 protein: CASSEALGWNQPQHF. The CDR3 bases are TGTGCCAGCAGTGAAGCGTTGGGGTGGAATCAGCCCCAGCATTTT.

The J gene is TRBJ1-5, the V gene TRBV4-1; tentatively, D is TRBD1 (6 bases). Trimming removed 5 bases from V and 4 bases from J, with 15 bases in between. The CDR3 is made up of 15 amino acids. In germline, CDR1 is MGHRA, CDR2 YSYEKL. The CDR3 loop reads CASSYMGGANQPQHF. CDR3 sequence (DNA): TGCGCCAGCAGCTACATGGGGGGGGCAAATCAGCCCCAGCATTTT.

V usage is TRBV10-1 and J usage is TRBJ2-2, with a tentative D call TRBD2 (5 bases). From germline, CDR1 is WNHNN and CDR2 SYGVQD (reference sequence). This CDR3 comprises 15 residues. Trimming pared 5 bases from V and 5 bases from J, leaving 15 bases between. The DNA for the CDR3 is TGCGCCAGCAGTACGGGATCCTCTGGGACCGGGGAGCTGTTTTTT. Protein sequence: CASSTGSSGTGELFF.

V is TRBV5-1 and J is TRBJ2-5, with 7 bases matching TRBD1. CDR3 length: 15 residues. CDR1 and CDR2 from the germline V gene are SGHRS and YFSETQ. The V gene end was trimmed by 4 bases and the J gene end by 2 bases; junction bases not matched to a gene: 8. The CDR3 nucleotides read TGCGCCAGCAGCCCCGAGGACAGGAAGCAAGAGACCCAGTACTTC. This sequence encodes CASSPEDRKQETQYF.

Turning to this clone: Other DNA sequences within the sample encode an identical CDR3. The chain combines TRBV7-3 with TRBJ2-7; 7 bases line up with TRBD1. Germline CDR1 SGHTA, CDR2 FQGTGA. This CDR3 spans 13 amino acids. V lost 3 bases, J lost 5 bases, and 4 bases stayed unmatched. The CDR3 DNA follows: TGTGCCAGCAGCTTGACAGGGTTGGACGAGCAGTACTTC. Translated: CASSLTGLDEQYF.

The genes are TRBV28 and TRBJ1-2; 11 bases agree with TRBD1. Germline CDR1 and CDR2: MDHEN and SYDVKM. Trimming at V came to 4 bases and at J to 3 bases, leaving 1 base not matched to a gene. The CDR3 length is 14 residues. CDR3 residues: CASSSGQGDYGYTF. The DNA of the CDR3 is TGTGCCAGCAGTTCGGGACAGGGGGACTATGGCTACACCTTC.

This chain links TRBV5-4 with TRBJ1-1; 7 nucleotides match TRBD1. Looked up from germline, CDR1 is SGHNT and CDR2 is YYREEE (reference sequence). Unmatched junction bases numbered 8, after V lost 4 bases and J lost 2 bases. This CDR3 is 15 amino acids long. The CDR3 nucleotides read TGTGCCAGCAGCCCGGTCACAGGGGATAACACTGAAGCTTTCTTT. Translated, it gives CASSPVTGDNTEAFF.

The chain carries TRBV6-1 and TRBJ1-1; TRBD1 might be the D (5 bases). The length of the CDR3 is 14 residues. Germline V gene data show CDR1 as MNHNS and CDR2 as SASEGT. Trimming stripped 6 bases from V and 5 bases from J, with 16 bases between. This CDR3 is CASRIWVEGTEAFF. The DNA of the CDR3 is TGTGCCAGCAGGATCTGGGTCGAGGGGACTGAAGCTTTCTTT.

This clone was detected only a few times. CDR3 residues: CASSFQASTDTQYF. CDR3 in DNA: TGTGCCAGCAGCTTCCAGGCGAGCACAGATACGCAGTATTTT. The gene calls are TRBV7-2 and TRBJ2-3; D unresolved. In germline, CDR1 is SGHTA, CDR2 FQGNSA. The CDR3 is made up of 14 amino acids. Deletions cut 3 bases from V and 0 bases from J, with 7 bases between. Combining the CDR3 with reference TRBV7-2 and TRBJ2-3 gives the whole variable domain GAGVSQSPSNKVTEKGKDVELRCDPISGHTALYWYRQSLGQGLEFLIYFQGNSAPDKSGLPSDRFSAERTGGSVSTLTIQRTQQEDSAVYLCASSFQASTDTQYFGPGTRLTVL.

V and J are TRBV6-1 and TRBJ1-5, with D possibly matching TRBD1 (6 bases). Germline loops: CDR1 MNHNS, CDR2 SASEGT. The CDR3 extends over 15 amino acids. Trimming removed 5 bases at V and 5 bases at J, with 16 bases between. The CDR3 loop is CASSPGLDSYQPQHF. The CDR3 DNA follows: TGTGCCAGCAGTCCTGGGTTGGACAGTTATCAGCCCCAGCATTTT.

The genes are TRBV7-3 and TRBJ2-7, with D possibly TRBD2 on 6 matching bases. Germline CDR1 and CDR2: SGHTA and FQGTGA. This CDR3 is 12 amino acids long. V lost 4 bases to trimming and J lost 6 bases, with 10 bases between them. CDR3: CASSSDYREQYF. The CDR3 coding sequence is TGTGCCAGCAGCTCGGACTACCGCGAGCAGTACTTC.

This rearrangement joins TRBV5-1 to TRBJ1-1; 9 nucleotides align to TRBD1. CDR1 is SGHRS and CDR2 is YFSETQ in the germline V gene. The CDR3 spans 19 residues. The ends lost 2 bases at V and 7 bases at J; junction bases unmatched: 21. CDR3 protein: CASSFYEDLGTGTSGEAFF. The CDR3 DNA sequence: TGCGCCAGCAGCTTTTATGAAGATCTCGGGACAGGGACTTCGGGTGAAGCTTTCTTT.

The chain recombines TRBV7-3 with TRBJ2-1, with 10 bases aligning to TRBD2. V lost 4 bases and J lost 3; bases outside the gene matches: 6. This CDR3 comprises 16 residues. Germline V CDR1 and CDR2: SGHTA, FQGTGA. The CDR3 nucleotides are TGTGCCAGCAGCTCCCTAGGACTAGCGGACTACAATGAGCAGTTCTTC. Amino acids: CASSSLGLADYNEQFF. Full variable domain (missing parts from reference TRBV7-3 and TRBJ2-1): GAGVSQTPSNKVTEKGKYVELRCDPISGHTALYWYRQSLGQGPEFLIYFQGTGAADDSGLPNDRFFAVRPEGSVSTLKIQRTERGDSAVYLCASSSLGLADYNEQFFGPGTRLTVL.

In this sample, this clone turned up once. The chain joins TRBV19 to TRBJ2-3; no definite D call. V was clipped by 4 bases and J by 2 bases, with 4 bases between them. This CDR3 has 12 residues. In germline, CDR1 is LNHDA, CDR2 SQIVND (reference sequence). CDR3 sequence: CASSRNTDTQYF. For the CDR3, the DNA is TGTGCCAGTAGTAGAAACACAGATACGCAGTATTTT.

The V gene is TRBV19, the J gene TRBJ2-2, with a possible D match to TRBD1 (6 bases). V was shortened by 7 bases and J by 2 bases, with 11 bases between the two germline ends. The CDR3 runs to 14 residues. Germline CDR1 reads LNHDA; CDR2 reads SQIVND (reference sequence). The CDR3 loop is CASTRGGNTGELFF. CDR3 nucleotide sequence: TGTGCCAGTACCAGGGGCGGAAACACCGGGGAGCTGTTTTTT.

The V call is TRBV7-9, the J call TRBJ2-1; no reliable D call. CDR1 and CDR2 (germline): SEHNR, FQNEAQ (reference sequence). The CDR3 consists of 10 residues. V was clipped by 9 bases and J by 5 bases, with 5 bases between them. The CDR3 nucleotides are TGTGCCAGTAGGAACAATGAGCAGTTCTTC. Protein: CASRNNEQFF.

The chain employs TRBV7-9 and TRBJ2-2; no firm D call. The CDR3 is 14 amino acids. Trimming left V 2 bases short and J 0 bases short, with 4 bases between. Per the germline V gene, CDR1 is SEHNR and CDR2 is FQNEAQ (reference sequence). The CDR3, as DNA: TGTGCCAGCAGCTTAAGAGCGAACACCGGGGAGCTGTTTTTT. Translating gives CASSLRANTGELFF.

The rearrangement uses TRBV19 and TRBJ1-1, with 7 nucleotides matching TRBD1. Germline V gene data show CDR1 as LNHDA and CDR2 as SQIVND (reference sequence). This CDR3 is built from 17 residues. Trimming at V came to 6 bases and at J to 1 base, leaving 14 bases not matched to a gene. The DNA for the CDR3 is TGTGCCAGTAGGATGACCGGGACAGCAGTCTGGAACACTGAAGCTTTCTTT. This translates into CASRMTGTAVWNTEAFF.